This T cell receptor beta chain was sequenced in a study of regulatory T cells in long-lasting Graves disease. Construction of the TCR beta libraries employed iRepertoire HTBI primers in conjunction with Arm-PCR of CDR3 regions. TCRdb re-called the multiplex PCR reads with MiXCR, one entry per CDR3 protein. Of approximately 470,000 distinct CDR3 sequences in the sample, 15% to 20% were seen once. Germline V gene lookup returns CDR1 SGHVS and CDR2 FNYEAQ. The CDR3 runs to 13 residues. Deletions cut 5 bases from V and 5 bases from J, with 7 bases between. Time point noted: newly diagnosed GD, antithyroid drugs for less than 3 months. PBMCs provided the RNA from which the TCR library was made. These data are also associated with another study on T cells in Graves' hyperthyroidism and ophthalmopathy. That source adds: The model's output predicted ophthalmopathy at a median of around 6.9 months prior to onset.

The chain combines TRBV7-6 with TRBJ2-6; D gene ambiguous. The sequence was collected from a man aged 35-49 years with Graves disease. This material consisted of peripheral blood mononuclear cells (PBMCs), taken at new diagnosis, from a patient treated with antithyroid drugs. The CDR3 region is CASSLGRANVLTF. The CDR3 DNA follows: TGTGCCAGCAGCCTAGGGAGGGCCAACGTCCTGACTTTC.